A selection of T cell receptor beta chains follows, all from one sample in a study of T cell repertoires in cytomegalovirus infection. TCRdb processed the reads anew with MiXCR; each CDR3 protein has one entry. The data contain 450,000 to 650,000 distinct CDR3 sequences, 26% of them singletons. Sequencing was done on a sample of PBMCs. The receptor source for this set is a human donor in good health (CMV status not recorded). Some clones in this sample may be carry-over from other donors' samples. CDR3s include the opening cysteine and the closing phenylalanine or tryptophan. D genes are given only for firm matches.

TRBV10-3,TRBD1,TRBJ2-1,CAISDRDRSYNEQFF
TRBV6-2/TRBV6-3,TRBD1,TRBJ2-7,CASSHTGTGHYEQYF
TRBV29-1,NA,TRBJ2-3,CSVVSRADTQYF
TRBV4-1,TRBD2,TRBJ2-5,CASSQSGSPPETQYF
TRBV7-9,NA,TRBJ2-1,CASSPDRGGNEQFF
TRBV19,NA,TRBJ2-5,CASRAPLKETQYF
TRBV10-3,TRBD2,TRBJ2-1,CAISGGSRNEQFF
TRBV7-9,TRBD2,TRBJ2-5,CASSLGGTSGYQETQYF
TRBV29-1,TRBD2,TRBJ2-1,CSVPGLAGKLGF
TRBV27,NA,TRBJ1-6,CASSLFQVDNSPLHF
TRBV20-1,NA,TRBJ2-3,CSAPAPNRDTQYF
TRBV12-3/TRBV12-4,NA,TRBJ1-1,CASSLGLSSTEAFF
TRBV12-3/TRBV12-4,NA,TRBJ2-3,CASNKVGESDTQYF
TRBV20-1,TRBD2,TRBJ2-1,CSAPLAGRPDNEQFF
TRBV29-1,TRBD1,TRBJ1-1,CSVTGEVTEAFF
TRBV12-5,NA,TRBJ2-1,CASGPALAPYNEQFF